This record looks at one T cell receptor (beta chain) sequence and its context. The antigen is undetermined. A second roughly 6 to 12 cycle PCR used barcoded and J-beta primers. Researchers report that each sample yielded at least 3 million CDR3-containing paired-end reads. TCRdb independently ran MiXCR on the 5' RACE reads; one entry per CDR3 protein. The data hold roughly 1,800,000 distinct CDR3 sequences, with roughly 52% observed a single time. The data stem from a study of blood T cells in healthy people across ages. Findings of the study overall: Diversity estimated from one million T cells was considered an underestimate. Both higher diversity and more naive CD4+ cells marked long-lived donors when set against aged donors.

Germline CDR1 is PRHDT and CDR2 is FYEKMQ (reference sequence). This CDR3 contains 16 residues. Ten milliliters was the volume of peripheral blood drawn from each donor. The specimen was blood. The rearrangement joins TRBV13 to TRBJ2-7; D is possibly TRBD1 or TRBD2 (6 bases each). The DNA end lines up better with TRBJ2-5; the J call may be wrong. The clonotype was recovered from a woman aged 40 to 50 in good health. Written as DNA, the CDR3 is TGTGCCAGCAGTCTTGTGGGGGGCAGCATCTACGAGACCCAGTACTTC. This translates into CASSLVGGSIYETQYF.